The source of this T cell receptor beta chain is a study of cytomegalovirus exposure and HLA in healthy donors. Overall study findings and caveats: It was reportedly the case that the classifier diagnosed cytomegalovirus status with high specificity and sensitivity. Versus the roughly 690-donor mean, an Asian-associated ancestry cluster reportedly showed fewer N-insertions in a later analysis. For most subjects, TCR beta sequences were reported to predict HLA-A and HLA-B alleles with accuracy.

A multiplex PCR was run with 60 Vbeta primers and 13 Jbeta primers. Clones were read by immunoSEQ multiplex PCR, and TCRdb kept only the in-frame ones, dropping some. The sample consists of around 160,000 clones, approximately 71% of them appearing once. Turning to this clone: No antigen is known for it.

V dropped 3 bases and J dropped 6; count of bases not matched to a gene: 6. Germline lookup yields CDR1 SGHTA and CDR2 FQGTGA. The CDR3 is made up of 17 amino acids. The receptor was derived from a woman aged 35 to 49 in good health and CMV-seropositive. The V gene is TRBV7-3, the J gene TRBJ2-2, with 14 nucleotides matching TRBD2. The sequencing sample was made of PBMCs. The CDR3 loop is CASSLTSGRAQAGELFF. DNA for the CDR3: TGTGCCAGCAGCTTGACTAGCGGGAGGGCCCAGGCCGGGGAGCTGTTTTTT.